These T cell receptor beta chains were read from a single sample in a study of T cell repertoires in cytomegalovirus infection. MiXCR was run by TCRdb on the reads, yielding one entry per CDR3 protein. Of hundreds of thousands of distinct CDR3 sequences in the sample, 25% to 40% were seen once. Sequencing was done on a sample of PBMCs. The source of these receptors is a human donor in good health (CMV status not recorded). Some clones in this sample may be carry-over from other donors' samples. Each CDR3 is given with its conserved first and last residue. D genes are given only for firm matches. Some rows have no size entry. The others give once, few or many, or a class for an expanded clone.

CDR3 length: 14; clone size: many; J gene: TRBJ1-2; V gene: TRBV7-2; D gene: .; CDR3 DNA: TGTGCCAGCAGCAGCCGTGGCGGAACCTATGGCTACACCTTC; CDR3 protein: CASSSRGGTYGYTF
CDR3 length: 18; clone size: few; J gene: TRBJ2-6; V gene: TRBV14; D gene: TRBD1; CDR3 DNA: TGTGCCAGCAGCCAAGCCGGACAGGGTTTTCCTGGGGCCAACGTCCTGACTTTC; CDR3 protein: CASSQAGQGFPGANVLTF
CDR3 length: 14; clone size: .; J gene: TRBJ2-1; V gene: TRBV7-9; D gene: .; CDR3 DNA: TGTGCCAGCAACGTAAGCGGACCGTACAATGAGCAGTTCTTC; CDR3 protein: CASNVSGPYNEQFF
CDR3 length: 15; clone size: .; J gene: TRBJ2-1; V gene: TRBV6-2/TRBV6-3; D gene: TRBD1; CDR3 DNA: TGTGCCAGCATCACGGGACAGGGATACGACAATGAGCAGTTCTTC; CDR3 protein: CASITGQGYDNEQFF
CDR3 length: 13; clone size: .; J gene: TRBJ2-7; V gene: TRBV20-1; D gene: .; CDR3 DNA: TGCAGTGCTAGATTGAGAGGGGCCTACGAGCAGTACTTC; CDR3 protein: CSARLRGAYEQYF
CDR3 length: 14; clone size: many; J gene: TRBJ2-5; V gene: TRBV7-2; D gene: .; CDR3 DNA: TGTGCCAGCAGCAGGCGTGGGGGCCAAGAGACCCAGTACTTC; CDR3 protein: CASSRRGGQETQYF
CDR3 length: 14; clone size: many; J gene: TRBJ1-3; V gene: TRBV7-2; D gene: .; CDR3 DNA: TGTGCCAGCAGCTTAAGTCGTCCAGGAAACACCATATATTTT; CDR3 protein: CASSLSRPGNTIYF
CDR3 length: 12; clone size: .; J gene: TRBJ1-6; V gene: TRBV12-3/TRBV12-4; D gene: .; CDR3 DNA: TGTGCCAGCAGCCCCTTTAATTCACCCCTCCACTTT; CDR3 protein: CASSPFNSPLHF
CDR3 length: 14; clone size: .; J gene: TRBJ2-3; V gene: TRBV11-2; D gene: .; CDR3 DNA: TGTGCCAGCAGCTACGGCGAGGGCACAGATACGCAGTATTTT; CDR3 protein: CASSYGEGTDTQYF
CDR3 length: 14; clone size: few; J gene: TRBJ2-7; V gene: TRBV6-2/TRBV6-3; D gene: TRBD1; CDR3 DNA: TGTGCCAGCAGTTACCTTACAGGGGGCAACGAGCAGTACTTC; CDR3 protein: CASSYLTGGNEQYF
CDR3 length: 15; clone size: .; J gene: TRBJ2-7; V gene: TRBV19; D gene: .; CDR3 DNA: TGTGCCAGTAGTACCGGGGACCCTACGTACTACGAGCAGTACTTC; CDR3 protein: CASSTGDPTYYEQYF
CDR3 length: 15; clone size: .; J gene: TRBJ2-3; V gene: TRBV7-3; D gene: .; CDR3 DNA: TGTGCCAGCAGCTTAACTAGCGTTCCCACAGATACGCAGTATTTT; CDR3 protein: CASSLTSVPTDTQYF
CDR3 length: 15; clone size: .; J gene: TRBJ1-5; V gene: TRBV19; D gene: .; CDR3 DNA: TGTGCCAGTAGTCATGGGGGGGCGCCTAGTCAGCCCCAGCATTTT; CDR3 protein: CASSHGGAPSQPQHF
CDR3 length: 13; clone size: .; J gene: TRBJ2-7; V gene: TRBV15; D gene: .; CDR3 DNA: TGTGCCACCAGCAGAGTCAGCTCCTACGAGCAGTACTTC; CDR3 protein: CATSRVSSYEQYF
CDR3 length: 12; clone size: .; J gene: TRBJ1-2; V gene: TRBV24-1; D gene: .; CDR3 DNA: TGTGCCACCAGTGATTACAGGGATGGCTACACCTTC; CDR3 protein: CATSDYRDGYTF
CDR3 length: 13; clone size: .; J gene: TRBJ2-1; V gene: TRBV12-3/TRBV12-4; D gene: TRBD1; CDR3 DNA: TGTGCCAGCATCCGGACAGGGACCAATGAGCAGTTCTTC; CDR3 protein: CASIRTGTNEQFF
CDR3 length: 11; clone size: .; J gene: TRBJ1-2; V gene: TRBV20-1; D gene: .; CDR3 DNA: TGCAGTGCCCCTTGGCACTATGGCTACACCTTC; CDR3 protein: CSAPWHYGYTF
CDR3 length: 18; clone size: few; J gene: TRBJ2-7; V gene: TRBV6-1; D gene: .; CDR3 DNA: TGTGCCAGCAGTGAAGACCCAATCCAACAGTTGAAGTTGTCCGAGCAGTACTTC; CDR3 protein: CASSEDPIQQLKLSEQYF